This T cell receptor (beta chain) was recovered during a study of blood T cell repertoires in COVID-19. On the study more broadly: Researchers got acute and convalescent COVID-19 samples from the United States, Italy and Spain. In each case, the material was cDNA or gDNA derived from T cells, B-cell-depleted T cells, or PBMCs.

Enrolment of Seattle patients took place during active infection, and they were followed longitudinally. In the original analysis: Nucleated cell counts were estimated from reference gene primer amplification. Here immunoSEQ multiplex PCR was the method, and the copy in TCRdb shows in-frame clones only, minus some. V, J and clone size reflect that table, while D and trimming were determined from the DNA. The repertoire includes about 150,000 clones, roughly nine tenths of them detected once, and 13% sits in the top ten. The CDR3 sequence is 15 residues long. Per the germline V gene, CDR1 is LGHNA and CDR2 is YSLEER. V trimming: 3 bases; J trimming: 2 bases; junction bases outside the gene matches: 6.

Sequencing was carried out using peripheral blood. This chain links TRBV4-3 with TRBJ2-7; TRBD2 agrees at 8 bases. This receptor was identified in a man aged 18 to 30 with COVID-19, enrolled during active disease. The CDR3 sequence is CASSHILAATYEQYF. The CDR3 DNA is TGCGCCAGCAGCCACATACTAGCGGCAACCTACGAGCAGTACTTC.